These 30 T cell receptor beta chains were all obtained from the same sample, sequenced in a study of T cell responses to AZD1222 COVID-19 vaccine. Clones were sequenced by immunoSEQ multiplex PCR, and TCRdb holds only the in-frame ones, with some missing. The data hold roughly 130,000 clones, with roughly 93% observed a single time. This specimen consisted of peripheral blood, obtained on day 0 of AZD1222 vaccination. All receptors derive from an adult in good health.

This clone occurred a few times. The genes are TRBV7-8 and TRBJ2-2, with 13 bases that match TRBD2. CDR1 and CDR2 from the germline V gene are SGHVS and FQNEAQ. The CDR3 loop spans 16 amino acids. The trim removed 5 bases at V and 5 bases at J, leaving 5 bases unmatched. Here the CDR3 reads CASSEGTSGETGELFF. CDR3 DNA sequence: TGTGCCAGCAGCGAGGGGACTAGCGGGGAAACCGGGGAGCTGTTTTTT.

V usage is TRBV18 and J usage is TRBJ2-5; D is ambiguous. Trimming shortened V by 3 bases and J by 4 bases, and 9 bases separated the two germline ends. Germline V gives CDR1 KGHSH, CDR2 LQKENI. CDR3 length equals 13 residues. The CDR3 protein is CASSPGPGETQYF. The CDR3 DNA reads as TGTGCCAGCTCACCCGGCCCAGGAGAGACCCAGTACTTC.

The gene calls are TRBV7-2 and TRBJ1-3; maybe TRBD1 (5 bases). Germline V gene data show CDR1 as SGHTA and CDR2 as FQGNSA. The CDR3 extends over 17 amino acids. V was pared by 0 bases and J by 0 bases, with 12 bases between. In DNA, the CDR3 is TGTGCCAGCAGCTTAGCGGGGACGGCGAGCTCTGGAAACACCATATATTTT. Translating gives CASSLAGTASSGNTIYF.

The chain employs TRBV29-1 and TRBJ1-1; 7 bases align to TRBD1. Germline V gene lookup returns CDR1 SQVTM and CDR2 ANQGSEA. The CDR3 has 13 residues. The V and J ends lost 6 bases and 0 bases, in that order; junction bases with no gene match: 4. DNA of the CDR3: TGCAGCGTCCGACAGGGACTGAACACTGAAGCTTTCTTT. Amino acid sequence: CSVRQGLNTEAFF.

The chain has TRBV5-1 and TRBJ2-2; D unclear. Germline lookup yields CDR1 SGHRS and CDR2 YFSETQ. Deletions cut 0 bases from V and 1 base from J, with 4 bases between. The CDR3 is 14 amino acids. The CDR3 loop reads CASSLGLNTGELFF. The CDR3 bases are TGCGCCAGCAGCTTGGGCCTGAACACCGGGGAGCTGTTTTTT.

The chain couples TRBV19 to TRBJ2-1; TRBD2 might be the D (5 bases). CDR3 size: 14 residues. CDR1 and CDR2 (germline): LNHDA, SQIVND (reference sequence). Deletions cut 5 bases from V and 10 bases from J, with 18 bases between. The CDR3 loop is CASSFKHNGGEQFF. The CDR3 bases are TGTGCCAGTAGTTTCAAGCACAACGGAGGCGAGCAGTTCTTC.

J is TRBJ1-5 and V is TRBV12-5; D is ambiguous. The CDR3 runs to 14 residues. The germline gives CDR1 LGHNT, CDR2 FRNRAP. V lost 3 bases and J 2 bases, leaving 8 bases between the germline ends. Here the CDR3 reads CASGFVTGNQPQHF. The CDR3 nucleotides are TGTGCTAGTGGTTTCGTAACCGGCAATCAGCCCCAGCATTTT. The full variable domain, completed using reference TRBV12-5 and TRBJ1-5, is DARVTQTPRHKVTEMGQEVTMRCQPILGHNTVFWYRQTMMQGLELLAYFRNRAPLDDSGMPKDRFSAEMPDATLATLKIQPSEPRDSAVYFCASGFVTGNQPQHFGDGTRLSIL.

Only a few counts were recorded for this clone. The chain is built from TRBV19 and TRBJ2-1; TRBD2 agrees at 13 bases. CDR3 length: 15 residues. The germline V gene has CDR1 LNHDA and CDR2 SQIVND (reference sequence). The V gene end was trimmed by 6 bases and the J gene end by 4 bases; junction bases not matched to a gene: 3. The CDR3 nucleotides are TGTGCCAGTAGGCCACTAGCGGGGGGGTACAATGAGCAGTTCTTC. Encoded protein: CASRPLAGGYNEQFF.

This clone appeared a single time. The chain employs TRBV5-1 and TRBJ2-7; TRBD2 matches 8 bases. This CDR3 region has 15 residues. The V gene end was trimmed by 4 bases and the J gene end by 6 bases; junction bases not matched to a gene: 12. The germline gives CDR1 SGHRS, CDR2 YFSETQ. The CDR3 region has the DNA TGCGCCAGCAGCACTCGGGCGGGGGGAATTGGCGAGCAGTACTTC. It is translated as CASSTRAGGIGEQYF.

V and J are TRBV6-4 and TRBJ2-1, with 10 bases aligning to TRBD1. This CDR3 contains 14 residues. Trimming cost V 6 bases and J 8 bases; bases outside gene matches: 7. Germline V lookup: CDR1 MRHNA, CDR2 SNTAGT. CDR3 residues: CASSRQGARDEQFF. The CDR3 nucleotides read TGTGCCAGCAGCAGACAGGGGGCGAGAGATGAGCAGTTCTTC.

The chain combines TRBV6-5 with TRBJ1-1; tentatively, D is TRBD1 (5 bases). The germline V gene encodes CDR1 MNHEY and CDR2 SVGAGI. The V gene lost 0 bases and the J gene lost 1 base, with 9 bases spanning the gap. This CDR3 spans 15 amino acids. In nucleotides, the CDR3 is TGTGCCAGCAGTTACTCCAGGGTAGGGAACACTGAAGCTTTCTTT. The encoded protein is CASSYSRVGNTEAFF.

The CDR3 DNA is TGTGCCAGCAATCCCGCGGATTCCACAGATACGCAGTATTTT. It encodes CASNPADSTDTQYF. J is TRBJ2-3 and V is TRBV6-5; no firm D call. The V gene's germline CDR1 is MNHEY and CDR2 SVGAGI. V lost 7 bases to trimming and J lost 2 bases, with 13 bases between them. This CDR3 is built from 14 residues.

The V call is TRBV2, the J call TRBJ1-2; no clear D. Trimming took off 5 bases at V and 8 bases at J, with 21 bases between the two ends. The CDR3 spans 15 residues. Germline values: CDR1 SNHLY, CDR2 FYNNEI. The chain's CDR3 is CASSPTLNSVEGYTF. The CDR3 DNA is TGTGCCAGCAGTCCGACACTCAACTCGGTAGAAGGCTACACCTTC. The variable domain in full, with the rest retrieved from reference TRBV2 and TRBJ1-2, is EPEVTQTPSHQVTQMGQEVILRCVPISNHLYFYWYRQILGQKVEFLVSFYNNEISEKSEIFDDQFSVERPDGSNFTLKIRSTKLEDSAMYFCASSPTLNSVEGYTFGSGTRLTVV.

The V call is TRBV4-3, the J call TRBJ1-3; 7 bases align to TRBD1. The CDR3 length is 16 residues. Unmatched junction bases numbered 3, after V lost 1 base and J lost 0 bases. CDR1 and CDR2 (germline): LGHNA, YSLEER. The CDR3 sequence is CASSQAGTASGNTIYF. The CDR3 DNA follows: TGCGCCAGCAGCCAAGCCGGGACAGCCTCTGGAAACACCATATATTTT.

This clone was seen a few times. This chain links TRBV5-4 with TRBJ1-6; TRBD1 is a possible D gene (6 bases). This CDR3 comprises 15 residues. Trimming cost V 4 bases and J 7 bases, with 15 bases left between them. Germline V gene lookup returns CDR1 SGHNT and CDR2 YYREEE (reference sequence). CDR3 protein: CASSPGQTKNSPLHF. DNA of the CDR3: TGTGCCAGCAGCCCCGGACAGACGAAAAATTCACCCCTCCACTTT. Drawing the rest from reference TRBV5-4 and TRBJ1-6, the complete variable domain is ETGVTQSPTHLIKTRGQQVTLRCSSQSGHNTVSWYQQALGQGPQFIFQYYREEENGRGNFPPRFSGLQFPNYSSELNVNALELDDSALYLCASSPGQTKNSPLHFGNGTRLTVT.

The chain employs TRBV3-1 (or the pseudogene TRBV3-2) and TRBJ1-2; D uncertain. Germline CDR1 LGHDT, CDR2 YNNKEL (reference sequence). The CDR3 spans 15 residues. Trimming cost V 4 bases and J 8 bases, with 20 bases left between them. This chain's CDR3 is CASSPSGRASGGYTF. The CDR3, as DNA: TGTGCCAGCAGCCCCAGTGGGCGGGCGTCGGGGGGCTACACCTTC.

The rearrangement uses TRBV7-9 and TRBJ1-2; 7 bases agree with TRBD1. The CDR3 contains 14 residues. J gave up 4 bases and V 5 bases, and 7 bases lay outside the gene matches. Germline values: CDR1 SEHNR, CDR2 FQNEAQ (reference sequence). The chain's CDR3 is CASSTGTEVYGYTF. The CDR3 DNA sequence: TGTGCCAGCAGCACCGGGACAGAGGTCTATGGCTACACCTTC.

This chain links TRBV19 with TRBJ1-2; D is uncertain. V lost 6 bases and J 3 bases, leaving 8 bases between the germline ends. The V gene's germline CDR1 is LNHDA and CDR2 SQIVND (reference sequence). This CDR3 comprises 12 residues. CDR3 in amino acids: CASSSGDYGYTF. In DNA, the CDR3 is TGTGCCAGTAGCTCCGGGGACTATGGCTACACCTTC. The whole variable domain, filled in from reference TRBV19 and TRBJ1-2, reads DGGITQSPKYLFRKEGQNVTLSCEQNLNHDAMYWYRQDPGQGLRLIYYSQIVNDFQKGDIAEGYSVSREKKESFPLTVTSAQKNPTAFYLCASSSGDYGYTFGSGTRLTVV.

The chain uses TRBV11-3 and TRBJ1-2; possibly TRBD1 for D (6 bases). This CDR3 spans 13 amino acids. The V and J ends lost 5 bases and 5 bases respectively, with 12 bases between them. Looked up from germline, CDR1 is SGHNT and CDR2 is YENEEA. The CDR3 spells CASSRGAFYGYTF. In DNA form, the CDR3 reads TGTGCCAGCAGCCGGGGGGCCTTTTATGGCTACACCTTC.

The chain links TRBV5-4 to TRBJ2-5; TRBD1 matches 8 bases. After removal of 4 bases from V and 5 bases from J, the junction contained 10 bases not matched to a gene. The germline V gene encodes CDR1 SGHNT and CDR2 YYREEE (reference sequence). The CDR3 totals 15 residues. CDR3 loop: CASSRETGGRETQYF. The CDR3 DNA sequence: TGTGCCAGCAGCCGCGAAACAGGGGGGCGCGAGACCCAGTACTTC.

The genes are TRBV7-9 and TRBJ1-4; D is ambiguous. CDR3 length: 14 residues. Germline CDR1 reads SEHNR; CDR2 reads FQNEAQ (reference sequence). V was pared by 4 bases and J by 5 bases, with 11 bases between. The CDR3 loop reads CASSYDAANEKLFF. CDR3 DNA: TGTGCCAGCAGCTACGACGCGGCGAATGAAAAACTGTTTTTT.

The chain couples TRBV28 to TRBJ1-2, with D unresolved. The germline V gene encodes CDR1 MDHEN and CDR2 SYDVKM. V was shortened by 4 bases and J by 8 bases, with 8 bases between the two germline ends. The CDR3 is made up of 11 amino acids. DNA of the CDR3: TGTGCCAGCAGTTCGGCCCCAGGCTACACCTTC. It yields the protein CASSSAPGYTF.

The chain combines TRBV3-1 (or the pseudogene TRBV3-2) with TRBJ2-1, with 10 bases aligning to TRBD2. Germline loops: CDR1 LGHDT, CDR2 YNNKEL (reference sequence). J was trimmed by 0 bases and V by 1 base; bases with no gene match: 9. The CDR3 is 19 residues long. CDR3 coding DNA: TGTGCCAGCAGCCAAGTCTTCCTAGCGGGGGTTAGCTCCTACAATGAGCAGTTCTTC. The encoded protein is CASSQVFLAGVSSYNEQFF.

This chain joins TRBV6-2 or TRBV6-3 and TRBJ1-5; TRBD1 agrees at 9 bases. V was clipped by 5 bases and J by 6 bases; unmatched bases: 5. CDR1 MNHEY and CDR2 SVGEGT come from the germline V gene. The CDR3 runs to 14 residues. CDR3: CASSAGQGTQPQHF. CDR3 in DNA: TGTGCCAGCAGTGCGGGACAGGGCACTCAGCCCCAGCATTTT.

In its sample, this clone was seen a few times. The V and J genes are TRBV6-5 and TRBJ2-7; unclear D gene. V was clipped by 8 bases and J by 0 bases, with 14 bases between them. Germline lookup yields CDR1 MNHEY and CDR2 SVGAGI. CDR3 size: 14 residues. In nucleotides, the CDR3 is TGTGCCAGCGGGGAACTCTCCGTCTCCTACGAGCAGTACTTC. It specifies CASGELSVSYEQYF.

The CDR3 coding sequence is TGTGCCAGCAGCCGAAAGACAGGACAATTACCCTATGGCTACACCTTC. Protein: CASSRKTGQLPYGYTF. The rearrangement uses TRBV6-2 or TRBV6-3 and TRBJ1-2; D might be TRBD1 (6 bases). The CDR3 covers 16 residues. Germline V CDR1 and CDR2: MNHEY, SVGEGT. The ends were cut back, 6 bases at V and 4 bases at J, with 21 bases in the middle.

V is TRBV10-1 and J is TRBJ2-7; no definite D call. The V end lost 4 bases, the J end lost 0 bases, and 7 bases lay between the germline ends. Germline assignment: CDR1 WNHNN and CDR2 SYGVQD (reference sequence). The CDR3 is 13 residues long. The CDR3 is CASSAGSSYEQYF. The CDR3 region has the DNA TGCGCCAGCAGTGCCGGGTCCTCCTACGAGCAGTACTTC.

The chain links TRBV5-5 to TRBJ2-1; possibly TRBD2 for D (5 bases). CDR1 SGHKS and CDR2 YYEKEE come from the germline V gene (reference sequence). The CDR3 is 14 amino acids. V lost 4 bases and J lost 0, with 8 bases in between. The chain's CDR3 is CASSGSASYNEQFF. The CDR3 DNA follows: TGTGCCAGCAGCGGTAGCGCCTCCTACAATGAGCAGTTCTTC.

This chain connects TRBV9 to TRBJ1-6, with unresolved D. Germline V CDR1 and CDR2: SGDLS, YYNGEE. V was cut by 0 bases and J by 0 bases, with 7 bases left in between. The CDR3 has 16 amino acids. CDR3 region: CASSVDGSSYNSPLHF. The DNA of the CDR3 is TGTGCCAGCAGCGTAGACGGGAGCTCCTATAATTCACCCCTCCACTTT.

In the case of this clone: An end of the junction differs from the germline gene, which may be a read error. The J gene is TRBJ1-4, the V gene TRBV4-3; D gene unclear. Per germline, CDR1 LGHNA and CDR2 YSLEER. The CDR3 is made up of 12 amino acids. The CDR3 loop reads CASTEELVGPCF. The DNA of the CDR3 is TGCGCCAGCACCGAGGAATTGGTCGGGCCTTGTTTT.